The 23 T cell receptor beta chains reported below all come from one sample, sequenced in a study of blood T cell repertoires in COVID-19. Sequenced by immunoSEQ multiplex PCR; TCRdb stores in-frame clones only, minus some. The sample holds fewer than 300,000 clones, 75% to 90% seen once. Input material: PBMCs or T cells enriched from blood (not recorded which). The receptors come from a woman between 25 and 40 years old who had recovered from COVID-19.

The V and J genes are TRBV7-3 and TRBJ2-1, with 8 bases lining up with TRBD2. With 2 bases clipped from V and 8 bases from J, the junction kept 8 bases outside the gene matches. Germline CDR1 and CDR2: SGHTA and FQGTGA. The CDR3 has 15 amino acids. In DNA, the CDR3 is TGTGCCAGCAGCTTATTAGGGACTAGTTTCGATGAGCAGTTCTTC. Translation: CASSLLGTSFDEQFF.

In its sample, this clone was seen once. This sequence joins TRBV12-5 and TRBJ1-1; 7 bases line up with TRBD1. V lost 7 bases, J lost 5 bases, and 10 bases stayed unmatched. This CDR3 comprises 14 residues. Germline-derived CDR1 and CDR2 are LGHNT and FRNRAP. The CDR3 here is CASVRQGRGTEAFF. The CDR3, as DNA: TGTGCTAGTGTGCGACAGGGAAGGGGAACTGAAGCTTTCTTT. Variable domain in full (rest from reference TRBV12-5 and TRBJ1-1): DARVTQTPRHKVTEMGQEVTMRCQPILGHNTVFWYRQTMMQGLELLAYFRNRAPLDDSGMPKDRFSAEMPDATLATLKIQPSEPRDSAVYFCASVRQGRGTEAFFGQGTRLTVV.

The rearrangement links TRBV10-2 to TRBJ2-2; D gene uncertain. The CDR3 runs to 15 residues. Germline V gene sequence: CDR1 WSHSY, CDR2 SAAADI. V dropped 3 bases and J dropped 3 bases, with 11 bases sitting between them. The CDR3 sequence is CASSDPEAYTGELFF. CDR3 coding DNA: TGCGCCAGCAGTGACCCTGAGGCGTACACCGGGGAGCTGTTTTTT.

This sequence joins TRBV7-3 and TRBJ1-1; D is unclear. The V and J ends lost 1 base and 1 base respectively, with 4 bases between them. The CDR3 spans 13 residues. Germline assignment: CDR1 SGHTA and CDR2 FQGTGA. In DNA, the CDR3 is TGTGCCAGCAGCTTAAACGGGAACACTGAAGCTTTCTTT. This encodes CASSLNGNTEAFF.

The chain is built from TRBV28 and TRBJ1-1; tentatively, D is TRBD1 (5 bases). Trimming took off 7 bases at V and 0 bases at J, with 12 bases between the two ends. Germline V gene lookup returns CDR1 MDHEN and CDR2 SYDVKM. The CDR3 loop spans 14 amino acids. CDR3 in amino acids: CASIVWGMNTEAFF. In nucleotides, the CDR3 is TGTGCCAGCATAGTGTGGGGCATGAACACTGAAGCTTTCTTT.

The rearrangement joins TRBV4-1 to TRBJ1-6; D call uncertain. V lost 6 bases and J 11 bases, leaving 17 bases between the germline ends. The CDR3 is made up of 14 amino acids. In germline, CDR1 is MGHRA, CDR2 YSYEKL. CDR3 protein: CASSLYTDRAPLHF. The CDR3, as DNA: TGCGCCAGCAGTCTATATACCGATCGGGCACCCCTCCACTTT.

This rearrangement joins TRBV29-1 to TRBJ1-2; no clear D. The germline V gene encodes CDR1 SQVTM and CDR2 ANQGSEA. Trimming shortened V by 1 base and J by 3 bases, and 9 bases separated the two germline ends. The CDR3 has 13 amino acids. In DNA, the CDR3 is TGCAGCGTTGAAGGGTCTGGAGACTATGGCTACACCTTC. This gives the protein CSVEGSGDYGYTF.

The V and J genes are TRBV2 and TRBJ1-2, with D tentatively TRBD1 (5 bases). The V and J ends lost 1 base and 3 bases respectively, with 12 bases between them. Germline-derived CDR1 and CDR2 are SNHLY and FYNNEI. The CDR3 is 15 amino acids. The DNA for the CDR3 is TGTGCCAGCAGTGAAGGAGGGAGGGGATACTATGGCTACACCTTC. This translates into CASSEGGRGYYGYTF.

This rearrangement joins TRBV6-5 to TRBJ2-7, with D unclear. Germline V gene sequence: CDR1 MNHEY, CDR2 SVGAGI. V lost 0 bases and J lost 0, with 12 bases in between. The CDR3 is made up of 16 amino acids. This CDR3 reads CASSYSQALASYEQYF. The CDR3 DNA follows: TGTGCCAGCAGTTACTCGCAGGCTCTGGCCTCCTACGAGCAGTACTTC.

This clone appeared once. This chain links TRBV5-1 with TRBJ1-1; D gene uncertain. V was shortened by 5 bases and J by 4 bases, with 9 bases between the two germline ends. In germline, CDR1 is SGHRS, CDR2 YFSETQ. The CDR3 is 12 residues long. This CDR3 is CASRSGGTEAFF. The DNA for the CDR3 is TGCGCCAGCAGGTCTGGAGGCACTGAAGCTTTCTTT.

The CDR3 coding sequence is TGTGCCAGCAGCATCTGGACTAGCAACTCCTACGAGCAGTACTTC. This gives the protein CASSIWTSNSYEQYF. The chain joins TRBV11-2 to TRBJ2-7; 8 nucleotides agree with TRBD2. Germline assignment: CDR1 SGHAT and CDR2 FQNNGV. The CDR3 loop spans 15 amino acids. Trimming removed 5 bases from V and 0 bases from J; junction bases left unmatched: 6.

CDR3 DNA sequence: TGTGCCATCAGTGAGTCGACTAGCGTTTATGAGCAGTTCTTC. This translates into CAISESTSVYEQFF. The chain is built from TRBV10-3 and TRBJ2-1, with 8 bases matching TRBD2. The CDR3 has 14 residues. V gave up 0 bases and J gave up 8 bases; unmatched junction bases: 3. Per the germline V gene, CDR1 is ENHRY and CDR2 is SYGVKD.

This chain connects TRBV30 to TRBJ2-7; no firm D call. Germline CDR1 and CDR2: GTSNPN and SVGIG (reference sequence). The CDR3 contains 13 residues. V dropped 4 bases and J dropped 0 bases, with 10 bases sitting between them. CDR3 sequence (DNA): TGTGCCTGGACCCGGGTACTCTCCTACGAGCAGTACTTC. Amino acids: CAWTRVLSYEQYF.

This clone has only one observation. The chain couples TRBV24-1 to TRBJ2-5; 11 positions match TRBD1. J was trimmed by 4 bases and V by 5 bases; bases with no gene match: 5. This CDR3 contains 15 residues. Germline lookup yields CDR1 KGHDR and CDR2 SFDVKD. This chain's CDR3 is CATSAGTGGRETQYF. In DNA form, the CDR3 reads TGTGCCACCAGTGCGGGGACAGGGGGGAGAGAGACCCAGTACTTC.

The chain combines TRBV2 with TRBJ1-2; D is unresolved. The germline CDR1 and CDR2 sequences are SNHLY and FYNNEI. The V end lost 5 bases, the J end lost 3 bases, and 16 bases lay between the germline ends. This CDR3 region has 15 residues. The CDR3 here is CASSQALVVYYGYTF. DNA of the CDR3: TGTGCCAGCAGTCAGGCACTGGTAGTTTACTATGGCTACACCTTC.

This chain uses TRBV9 with TRBJ2-1; possibly TRBD2 for D (5 bases). From germline, CDR1 is SGDLS and CDR2 YYNGEE. This CDR3 region has 12 residues. Trimming shortened V by 0 bases and J by 9 bases, and 7 bases separated the two germline ends. The CDR3, as DNA: TGTGCCAGCAGCGTAGATCGGGGTGAGCAGTTCTTC. It yields the protein CASSVDRGEQFF.

This clone was observed once. The chain joins TRBV3-1 (or the pseudogene TRBV3-2) to TRBJ1-5, with TRBD1 matching 9 bases. CDR1 is LGHDT, CDR2 YNNKEL, per germline (reference sequence). J gave up 7 bases and V 0 bases, and 10 bases lay outside the gene matches. The CDR3 is 17 amino acids. The CDR3 region is CASSQDIHRDRDQPQHF. Here the CDR3 DNA reads TGTGCCAGCAGCCAAGATATCCACCGGGACAGGGACCAGCCCCAGCATTTT.

V is TRBV9 and J is TRBJ2-1; TRBD2 aligns across 8 bases. With V trimmed by 4 bases and J by 2 bases, 8 bases remained unmatched. Germline assignment: CDR1 SGDLS and CDR2 YYNGEE. This CDR3 region has 16 residues. CDR3 residues: CASSPGTSLTYNEQFF. The CDR3 coding sequence is TGTGCCAGCAGCCCCGGGACTAGTCTTACCTACAATGAGCAGTTCTTC. Combining the CDR3 with reference TRBV9 and TRBJ2-1 gives the whole variable domain DSGVTQTPKHLITATGQRVTLRCSPRSGDLSVYWYQQSLDQGLQFLIQYYNGEERAKGNILERFSAQQFPDLHSELNLSSLELGDSALYFCASSPGTSLTYNEQFFGPGTRLTVL.

The chain joins TRBV20-1 to TRBJ2-7; 7 bases line up with TRBD1. Germline V gene sequence: CDR1 DFQATT, CDR2 SNEGSKA (reference sequence). The CDR3 loop spans 12 amino acids. After removal of 3 bases from V and 3 bases from J, the junction contained 2 bases not matched to a gene. CDR3 DNA: TGCAGTGCTAGTTACAGGGGCTACGAGCAGTACTTC. It specifies CSASYRGYEQYF.

This clone occurred once. J is TRBJ1-4 and V is TRBV2; 9 bases are shared with TRBD1. Germline CDR1 is SNHLY and CDR2 is FYNNEI. This CDR3 has 17 residues. V lost 0 bases, J lost 2 bases, and 4 bases stayed unmatched. Here the CDR3 DNA reads TGTGCCAGCAGTGAAGCACGTGGACAGGGGACTAATGAAAAACTGTTTTTT. This gives the protein CASSEARGQGTNEKLFF.

The gene calls are TRBV5-1 and TRBJ2-2, with 9 bases identical to TRBD1. This CDR3 has 17 residues. V shed 1 base and J 5 bases; nucleotides not matched to a gene: 9. Germline lookup yields CDR1 SGHRS and CDR2 YFSETQ. CDR3 in amino acids: CASSLSTGGFKTGELFF. CDR3 nucleotide sequence: TGCGCCAGCAGCTTGTCTACAGGGGGCTTTAAGACCGGGGAGCTGTTTTTT.

The rearrangement uses TRBV10-3 and TRBJ2-6, with a possible D match to TRBD1 (6 bases). The V gene lost 0 bases and the J gene lost 1 base, with 10 bases spanning the gap. Per the germline V gene, CDR1 is ENHRY and CDR2 is SYGVKD. The CDR3 consists of 17 residues. The CDR3 nucleotides read TGTGCCATCAGTGAGTCGTCCAGGGGATCTGGGGCCAACGTCCTGACTTTC. As protein: CAISESSRGSGANVLTF.

This clone has more than one count but fewer than ten. The V call is TRBV27, the J call TRBJ1-5, with D unclear. Germline CDR1 reads MNHEY; CDR2 reads SMNVEV (reference sequence). The CDR3 has 15 residues. Trimming took 5 bases from V and 2 from J, leaving 13 bases between them. The CDR3 region is CASSEIPVGNQPQHF. As DNA, the CDR3 is TGTGCCAGCAGTGAGATCCCGGTAGGCAATCAGCCCCAGCATTTT.